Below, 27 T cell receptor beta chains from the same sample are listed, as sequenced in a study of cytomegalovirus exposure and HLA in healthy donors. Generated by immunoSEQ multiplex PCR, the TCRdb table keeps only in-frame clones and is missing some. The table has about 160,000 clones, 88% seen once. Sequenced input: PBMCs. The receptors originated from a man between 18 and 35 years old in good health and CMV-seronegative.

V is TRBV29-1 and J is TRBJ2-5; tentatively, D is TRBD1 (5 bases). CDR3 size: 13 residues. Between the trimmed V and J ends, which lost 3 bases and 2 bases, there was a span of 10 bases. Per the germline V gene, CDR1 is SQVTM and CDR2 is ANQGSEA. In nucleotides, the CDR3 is TGCAGCGTTGATGACAGAGGACAAGAGACCCAGTACTTC. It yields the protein CSVDDRGQETQYF.

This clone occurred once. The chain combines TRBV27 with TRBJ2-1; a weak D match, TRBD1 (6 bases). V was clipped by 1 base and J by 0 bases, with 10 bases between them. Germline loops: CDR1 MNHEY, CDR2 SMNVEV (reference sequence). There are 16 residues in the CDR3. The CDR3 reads CASSLYRDTSYNEQFF. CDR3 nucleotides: TGTGCCAGCAGTTTATACCGGGACACCTCCTACAATGAGCAGTTCTTC.

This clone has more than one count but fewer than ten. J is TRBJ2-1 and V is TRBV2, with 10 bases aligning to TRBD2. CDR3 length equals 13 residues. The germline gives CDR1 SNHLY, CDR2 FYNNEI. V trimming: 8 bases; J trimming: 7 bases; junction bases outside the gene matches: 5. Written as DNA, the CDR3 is TGTGCCAGCGACCTAGCGGGGGAGAATGAGCAGTTCTTC. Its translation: CASDLAGENEQFF.

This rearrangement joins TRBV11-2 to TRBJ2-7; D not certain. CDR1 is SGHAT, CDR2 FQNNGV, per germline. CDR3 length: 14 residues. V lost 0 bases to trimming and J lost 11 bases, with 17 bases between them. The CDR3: CASSLDLRAPTEYF. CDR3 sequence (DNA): TGTGCCAGCAGCTTAGATCTACGAGCCCCCACAGAGTACTTC.

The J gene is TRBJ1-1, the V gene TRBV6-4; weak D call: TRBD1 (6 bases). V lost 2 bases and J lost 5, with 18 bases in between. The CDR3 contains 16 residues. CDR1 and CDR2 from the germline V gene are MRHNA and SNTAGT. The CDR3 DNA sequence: TGTGCCAGCAGTGACCCCGACGGGGGGCTTGAAACTGAAGCTTTCTTT. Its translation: CASSDPDGGLETEAFF.

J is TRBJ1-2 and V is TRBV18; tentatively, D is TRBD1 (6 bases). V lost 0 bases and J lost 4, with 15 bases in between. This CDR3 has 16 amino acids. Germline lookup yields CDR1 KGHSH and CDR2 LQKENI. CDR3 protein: CASSPPGTGTGYGYTF. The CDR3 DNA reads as TGTGCCAGCTCACCACCCGGTACAGGGACGGGCTATGGCTACACCTTC.

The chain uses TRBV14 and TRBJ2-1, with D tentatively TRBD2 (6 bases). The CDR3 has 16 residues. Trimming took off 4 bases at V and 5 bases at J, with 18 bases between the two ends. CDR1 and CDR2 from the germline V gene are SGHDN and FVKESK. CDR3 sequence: CASSLNRPGGNNEQFF. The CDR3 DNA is TGTGCCAGCAGCCTCAATCGCCCTGGGGGGAACAATGAGCAGTTCTTC.

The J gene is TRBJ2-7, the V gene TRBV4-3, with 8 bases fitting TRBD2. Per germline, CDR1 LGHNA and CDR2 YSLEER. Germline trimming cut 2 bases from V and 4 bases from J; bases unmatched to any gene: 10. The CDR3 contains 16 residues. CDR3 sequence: CASSQYYGRAAYEQYF. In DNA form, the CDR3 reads TGCGCCAGCAGCCAATATTACGGGAGGGCCGCATACGAGCAGTACTTC.

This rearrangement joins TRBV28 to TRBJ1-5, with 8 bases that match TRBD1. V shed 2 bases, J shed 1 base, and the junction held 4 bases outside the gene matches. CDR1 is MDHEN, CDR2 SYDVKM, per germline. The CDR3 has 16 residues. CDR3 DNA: TGTGCCAGCAGTTTACATCAGGGGGCAAGCAATCAGCCCCAGCATTTT. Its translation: CASSLHQGASNQPQHF.

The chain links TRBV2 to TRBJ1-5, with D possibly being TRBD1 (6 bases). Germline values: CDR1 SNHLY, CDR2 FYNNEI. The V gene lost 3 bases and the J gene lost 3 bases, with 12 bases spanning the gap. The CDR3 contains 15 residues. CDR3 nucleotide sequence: TGTGCCAGCAGTGACCAGGGGACTATCAATCAGCCCCAGCATTTT. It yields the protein CASSDQGTINQPQHF.

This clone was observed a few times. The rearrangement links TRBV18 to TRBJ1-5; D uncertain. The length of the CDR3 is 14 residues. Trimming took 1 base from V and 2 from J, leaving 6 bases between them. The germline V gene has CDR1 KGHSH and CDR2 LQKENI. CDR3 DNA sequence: TGTGCCAGCTCACCACAGGAGGGCAATCAGCCCCAGCATTTT. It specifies CASSPQEGNQPQHF.

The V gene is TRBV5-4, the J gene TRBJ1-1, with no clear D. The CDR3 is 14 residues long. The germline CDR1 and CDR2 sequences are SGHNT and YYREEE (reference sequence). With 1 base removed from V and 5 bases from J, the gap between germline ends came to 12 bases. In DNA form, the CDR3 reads TGTGCCAGCAGCTTGTCCCTAGGAAAGACTGAAGCTTTCTTT. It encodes CASSLSLGKTEAFF.

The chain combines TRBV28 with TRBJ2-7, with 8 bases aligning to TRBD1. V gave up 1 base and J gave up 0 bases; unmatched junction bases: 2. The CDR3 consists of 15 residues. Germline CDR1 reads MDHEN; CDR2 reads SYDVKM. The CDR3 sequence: CASSLSGTGSYEQYF. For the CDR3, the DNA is TGTGCCAGCAGTTTATCAGGGACAGGCTCCTACGAGCAGTACTTC.

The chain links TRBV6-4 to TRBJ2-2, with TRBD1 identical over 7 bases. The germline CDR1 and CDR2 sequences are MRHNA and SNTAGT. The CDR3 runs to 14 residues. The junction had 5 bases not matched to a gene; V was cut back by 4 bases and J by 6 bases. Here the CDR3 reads CASSGQGSSGELFF. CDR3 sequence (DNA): TGTGCCAGCAGTGGACAGGGTAGTTCCGGGGAGCTGTTTTTT.

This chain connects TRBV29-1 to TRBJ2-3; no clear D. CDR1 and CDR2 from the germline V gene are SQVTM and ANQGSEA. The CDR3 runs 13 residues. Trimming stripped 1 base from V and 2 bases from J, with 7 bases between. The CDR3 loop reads CSVEGRLTDTQYF. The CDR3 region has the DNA TGCAGCGTTGAAGGCAGGCTCACAGATACGCAGTATTTT.

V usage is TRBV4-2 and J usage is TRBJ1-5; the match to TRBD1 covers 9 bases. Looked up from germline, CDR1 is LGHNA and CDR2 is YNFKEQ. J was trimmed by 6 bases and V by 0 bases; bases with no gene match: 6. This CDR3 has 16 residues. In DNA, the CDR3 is TGTGCCAGCAGCCAAGAGGGGACAGGGATGGGTCAGCCCCAGCATTTT. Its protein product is CASSQEGTGMGQPQHF.

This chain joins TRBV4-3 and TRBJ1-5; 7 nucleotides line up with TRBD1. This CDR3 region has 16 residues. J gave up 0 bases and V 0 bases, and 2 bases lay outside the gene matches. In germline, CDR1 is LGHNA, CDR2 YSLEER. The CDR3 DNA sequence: TGCGCCAGCAGCCAAGAGACAGGGAATAGCAATCAGCCCCAGCATTTT. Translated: CASSQETGNSNQPQHF.

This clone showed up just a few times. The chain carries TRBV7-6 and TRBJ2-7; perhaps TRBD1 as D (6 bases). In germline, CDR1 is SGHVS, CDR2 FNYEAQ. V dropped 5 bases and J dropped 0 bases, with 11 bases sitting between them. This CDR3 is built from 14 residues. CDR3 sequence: CASSPGHLSYEQYF. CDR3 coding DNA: TGTGCCAGCAGCCCGGGACACCTCTCCTACGAGCAGTACTTC.

The CDR3 sequence is CASRLARGGTDTQYF. DNA of the CDR3: TGTGCAAGTCGCTTAGCGCGGGGGGGCACAGATACGCAGTATTTT. The rearrangement uses TRBV12-2 and TRBJ2-3; the table gives TRBD2 as D, unverified against the DNA. TRBV12-2 is assigned pseudogene status. This CDR3 region has 15 residues.

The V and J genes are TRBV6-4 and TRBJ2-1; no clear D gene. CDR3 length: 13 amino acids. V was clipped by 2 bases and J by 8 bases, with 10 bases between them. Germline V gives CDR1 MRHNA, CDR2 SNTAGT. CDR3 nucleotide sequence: TGTGCCAGCAGTGACCAGTATTTCCATGAGCAGTTCTTC. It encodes CASSDQYFHEQFF.

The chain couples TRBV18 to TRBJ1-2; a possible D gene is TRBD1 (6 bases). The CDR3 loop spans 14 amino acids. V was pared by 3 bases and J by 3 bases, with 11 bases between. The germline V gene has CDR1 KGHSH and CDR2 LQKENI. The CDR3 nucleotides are TGTGCCAGCTCACCGGGGGGGCCGGACTATGGCTACACCTTC. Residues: CASSPGGPDYGYTF.

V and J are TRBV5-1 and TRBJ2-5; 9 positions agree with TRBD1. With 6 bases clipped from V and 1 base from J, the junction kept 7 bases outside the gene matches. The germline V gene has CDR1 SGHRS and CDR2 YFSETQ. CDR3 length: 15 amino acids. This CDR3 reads CASNTGQGVQETQYF. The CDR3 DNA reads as TGCGCCAGCAACACGGGACAGGGTGTCCAAGAGACCCAGTACTTC.

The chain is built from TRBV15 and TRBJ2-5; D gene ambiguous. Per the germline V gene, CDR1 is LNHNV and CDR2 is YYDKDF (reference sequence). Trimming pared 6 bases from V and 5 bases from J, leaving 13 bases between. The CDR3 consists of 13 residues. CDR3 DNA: TGTGCCACCAGGACTCCGGATCATGAGACCCAGTACTTC. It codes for CATRTPDHETQYF.

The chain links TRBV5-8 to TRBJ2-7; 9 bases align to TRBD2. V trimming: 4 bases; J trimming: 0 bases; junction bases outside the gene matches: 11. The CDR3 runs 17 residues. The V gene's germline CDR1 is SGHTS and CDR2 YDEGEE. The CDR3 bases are TGTGCCAGCAGCGGACCAAGACTAGCGGAAAGCTCCTACGAGCAGTACGTC. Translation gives CASSGPRLAESSYEQYV.

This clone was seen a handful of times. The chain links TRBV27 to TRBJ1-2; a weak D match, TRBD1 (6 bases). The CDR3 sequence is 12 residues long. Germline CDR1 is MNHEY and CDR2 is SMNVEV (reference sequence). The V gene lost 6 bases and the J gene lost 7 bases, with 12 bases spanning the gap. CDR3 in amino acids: CASSSTGSGYTF. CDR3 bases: TGTGCCAGCAGCTCTACAGGGAGTGGCTACACCTTC.

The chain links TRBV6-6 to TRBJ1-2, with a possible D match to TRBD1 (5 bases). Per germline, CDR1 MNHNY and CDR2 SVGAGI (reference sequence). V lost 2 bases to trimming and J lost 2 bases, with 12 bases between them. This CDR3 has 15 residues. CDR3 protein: CASSYDGGGNYGYTF. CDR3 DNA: TGTGCCAGCAGTTACGATGGGGGAGGGAACTATGGCTACACCTTC.

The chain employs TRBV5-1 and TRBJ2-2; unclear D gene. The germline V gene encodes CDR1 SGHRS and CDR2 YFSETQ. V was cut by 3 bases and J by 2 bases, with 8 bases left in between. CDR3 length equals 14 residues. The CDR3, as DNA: TGCGCCAGCAGCTCAGTAGCTAACACCGGGGAGCTGTTTTTT. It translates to CASSSVANTGELFF.